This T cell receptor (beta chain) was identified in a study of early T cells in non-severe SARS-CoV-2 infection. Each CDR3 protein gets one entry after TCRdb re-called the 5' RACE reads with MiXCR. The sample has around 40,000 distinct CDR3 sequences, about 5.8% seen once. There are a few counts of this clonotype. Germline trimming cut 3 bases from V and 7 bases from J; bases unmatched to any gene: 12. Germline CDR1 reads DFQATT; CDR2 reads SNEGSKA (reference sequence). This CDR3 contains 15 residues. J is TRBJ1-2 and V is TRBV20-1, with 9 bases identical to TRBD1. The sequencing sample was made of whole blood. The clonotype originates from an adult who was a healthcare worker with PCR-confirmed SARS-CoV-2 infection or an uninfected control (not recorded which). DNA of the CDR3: TGCAGTGCTAGGGACACAGGGGGCGCGGAGATTGGCTACACCTTC. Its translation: CSARDTGGAEIGYTF.